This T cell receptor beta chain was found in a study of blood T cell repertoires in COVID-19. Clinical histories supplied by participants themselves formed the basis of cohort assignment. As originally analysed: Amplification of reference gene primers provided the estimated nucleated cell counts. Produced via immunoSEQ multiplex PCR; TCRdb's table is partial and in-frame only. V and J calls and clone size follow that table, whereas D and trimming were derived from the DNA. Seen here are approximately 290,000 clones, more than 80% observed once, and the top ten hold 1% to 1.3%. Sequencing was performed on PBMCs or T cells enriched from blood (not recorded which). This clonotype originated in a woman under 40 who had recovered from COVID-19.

CDR3 sequence: CASSLEFTVKGADGYTF. The CDR3 DNA reads as TGTGCCAGCAGCTTGGAATTTACTGTAAAGGGGGCCGATGGCTACACCTTC. V usage is TRBV5-4 and J usage is TRBJ1-2, with 7 bases matching TRBD1. V shed 0 bases, J shed 6 bases, and the junction held 14 bases outside the gene matches. Germline V lookup: CDR1 SGHNT, CDR2 YYREEE (reference sequence). This CDR3 has 17 residues. Variable domain in full (rest from reference TRBV5-4 and TRBJ1-2): ETGVTQSPTHLIKTRGQQVTLRCSSQSGHNTVSWYQQALGQGPQFIFQYYREEENGRGNFPPRFSGLQFPNYSSELNVNALELDDSALYLCASSLEFTVKGADGYTFGSGTRLTVV.